The entry below describes one T cell receptor (beta chain). Antigen: not known. Other DNA sequences in the same sample also yield this CDR3. Sorted-subset replicate PCR reactions contained 200 ng DNA, corresponding to some 29,000 T cell genomes. Sequencing was performed with immunoSEQ multiplex PCR; in TCRdb, only in-frame clones are kept and a portion is missing. Of roughly 700,000 clones in the sample, roughly 88% were seen once. The sample originates from a study of shared clonotypes between healthy human individuals. Adult Caucasians living in Nashville, Tennessee made up all of the donors. Study-wide results and limits: A few donors shared approximately 5% of their naive CD4 clonotypes.

With 2 bases removed from V and 0 bases from J, the gap between germline ends came to 7 bases. CDR3 size: 14 residues. The germline CDR1 and CDR2 sequences are SGDLS and YYNGEE. Sequenced input: memory CD8+ T cells from PBMCs. Subset defined: CD45RO+ cells pooled with CCR7-negative TemRA cells. The V gene is TRBV9, the J gene TRBJ2-3, with D uncertain. This clonotype was sampled from a man younger than 35 in good health. Some clones in this sample may be carry-over from other donors' samples. The CDR3, as DNA: TGTGCCAGCAGCGTGGGCGGTAGCACAGATACGCAGTATTTT. Protein product: CASSVGGSTDTQYF.